This T cell receptor (beta chain) was identified in a study of T cells in Graves' hyperthyroidism and ophthalmopathy. Germline V lookup: CDR1 MNHNS, CDR2 SASEGT. This CDR3 has 13 amino acids. Between the trimmed V and J ends, which lost 5 bases and 0 bases, there was a span of 7 bases. Many counts were recorded for this clonotype. Amplification yielded TCR beta CDR3 regions, with RNA transcripts as the source. TCR CDR3 regions were first amplified by RT-PCR with HTBI primers. MiXCR, applied by TCRdb to the multiplex PCR reads, yields one record per CDR3 protein. The data show 600,000 or so distinct CDR3 sequences, with 11% to 15% seen just once and approximately 6.4% held by the top ten.

The sequencing input was blood. This rearrangement joins TRBV6-1 to TRBJ1-2; no firm D call. This sequence originates from a woman under 30 with Graves' ophthalmopathy. CDR3 in amino acids: CASSSNPNYGYTF. The CDR3, as DNA: TGTGCCAGCAGTTCCAATCCTAACTATGGCTACACCTTC.